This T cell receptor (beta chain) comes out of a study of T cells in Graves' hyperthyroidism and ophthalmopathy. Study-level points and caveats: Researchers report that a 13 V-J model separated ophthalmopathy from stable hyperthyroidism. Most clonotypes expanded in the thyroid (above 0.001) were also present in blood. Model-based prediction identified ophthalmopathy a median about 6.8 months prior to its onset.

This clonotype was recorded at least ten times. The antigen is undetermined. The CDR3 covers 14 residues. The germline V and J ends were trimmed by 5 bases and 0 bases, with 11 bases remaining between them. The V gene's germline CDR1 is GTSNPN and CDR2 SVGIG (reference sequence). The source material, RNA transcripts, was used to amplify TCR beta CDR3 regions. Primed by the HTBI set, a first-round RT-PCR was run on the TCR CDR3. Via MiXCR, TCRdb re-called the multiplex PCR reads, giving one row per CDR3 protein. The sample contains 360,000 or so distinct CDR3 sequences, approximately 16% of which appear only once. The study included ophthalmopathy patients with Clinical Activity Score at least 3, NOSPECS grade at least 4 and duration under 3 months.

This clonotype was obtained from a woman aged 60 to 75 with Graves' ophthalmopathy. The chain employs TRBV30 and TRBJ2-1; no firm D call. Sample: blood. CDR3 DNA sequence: TGTGCCTGGGAGAGCACCTCCTCCTACAATGAGCAGTTCTTC. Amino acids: CAWESTSSYNEQFF.